A single sample gave rise to the 29 T cell receptor beta chains below, sequenced in a study of blood T cell repertoires in COVID-19. Repertoires were generated with immunoSEQ multiplex PCR, while TCRdb's copy carries only in-frame clones and drops some. The top ten hold around 5% of the sample, which has approximately 100,000 clones, 80% to 95% seen once. The sequenced sample consisted of peripheral blood. The receptors were sampled from a man aged 50-59 years with active COVID-19.

This clone is termed medium-sized. The chain employs TRBV6-1 and TRBJ2-2; possibly TRBD2 for D (5 bases). This CDR3 has 13 residues. V dropped 3 bases and J dropped 6 bases, with 8 bases sitting between them. Germline assignment: CDR1 MNHNS and CDR2 SASEGT. CDR3 sequence (DNA): TGTGCCAGCAGTGATAGCGAGGCCGGGGAGCTGTTTTTT. Amino acid sequence: CASSDSEAGELFF.

The rearrangement joins TRBV9 to TRBJ2-5; D is undetermined. V lost 1 base to trimming and J lost 2 bases, with 6 bases between them. CDR1 and CDR2 from the germline V gene are SGDLS and YYNGEE. CDR3 length: 13 residues. The CDR3 loop reads CASSVTTQETQYF. The CDR3 region has the DNA TGTGCCAGCAGCGTAACAACACAAGAGACCCAGTACTTC.

The chain links TRBV29-1 to TRBJ1-2, with D unresolved. Trimming took off 4 bases at V and 4 bases at J, with 7 bases between the two ends. This CDR3 region has 11 residues. Germline V CDR1 and CDR2: SQVTM, ANQGSEA. In DNA form, the CDR3 reads TGCAGCGTTGTAACTTTCTATGGCTACACCTTC. Amino acids: CSVVTFYGYTF.

The chain is built from TRBV28 and TRBJ1-2, with TRBD1 matching over 7 bases. The CDR3 runs to 14 residues. V was clipped by 5 bases and J by 4 bases; unmatched bases: 7. Germline V gene lookup returns CDR1 MDHEN and CDR2 SYDVKM. The CDR3, as DNA: TGTGCCAGCAGTCTACCAGGGGGACCCTATGGCTACACCTTC. The encoded protein is CASSLPGGPYGYTF.

The chain joins TRBV2 to TRBJ2-2; the D gene is possibly TRBD1 (5 bases). V dropped 4 bases and J dropped 1 base, with 10 bases sitting between them. This CDR3 comprises 15 residues. Germline CDR1 reads SNHLY; CDR2 reads FYNNEI. CDR3 loop: CASSVTQGNTGELFF. Here the CDR3 DNA reads TGTGCCAGCAGTGTGACTCAGGGGAACACCGGGGAGCTGTTTTTT.

The rearrangement joins TRBV11-1 to TRBJ2-1, with TRBD1 matching over 7 bases. CDR3 length equals 12 residues. Germline V gene sequence: CDR1 SGHAT, CDR2 FQDESV (reference sequence). Germline trimming cut 5 bases from V and 7 bases from J; bases unmatched to any gene: 2. Written as DNA, the CDR3 is TGTGCCAGCAGCCTACAGGGGAATGAGCAGTTCTTC. Translating it yields CASSLQGNEQFF. The whole variable domain, remainder taken from reference TRBV11-1 and TRBJ2-1, is EAEVAQSPRYKITEKSQAVAFWCDPISGHATLYWYRQILGQGPELLVQFQDESVVDDSQLPKDRFSAERLKGVDSTLKIQPAELGDSAMYLCASSLQGNEQFFGPGTRLTVL.

V is TRBV9 and J is TRBJ2-2; perhaps TRBD2 as D (6 bases). Trimming left V 2 bases short and J 7 bases short, with 15 bases between. The CDR3 is made up of 15 amino acids. CDR1 is SGDLS, CDR2 YYNGEE, per germline. CDR3 DNA sequence: TGTGCCAGCAGCGTTTTAGCGGAGGAAGGCGGGGAGCTGTTTTTT. Its protein product is CASSVLAEEGGELFF.

The J gene is TRBJ1-2, the V gene TRBV28; 8 nucleotides line up with TRBD1. The CDR3 consists of 15 residues. J lost 5 bases, V lost 3 bases, and 8 bases had no gene match. CDR1 is MDHEN, CDR2 SYDVKM, per germline. CDR3 residues: CASSLSGQGGYGYTF. CDR3 nucleotides: TGTGCCAGCAGTTTGTCCGGACAGGGAGGGTATGGCTACACCTTC.

The CDR3 sequence is CASSHGSGELFF. Written as DNA, the CDR3 is TGCGCCAGCAGCCATGGGAGCGGGGAGCTGTTTTTT. V usage is TRBV5-1 and J usage is TRBJ2-2; D may be TRBD2 (5 bases). V was cut by 4 bases and J by 7 bases, with 8 bases left in between. The CDR3 runs to 12 residues. CDR1 SGHRS and CDR2 YFSETQ come from the germline V gene.

V and J are TRBV6-4 and TRBJ1-5; a weak D match, TRBD1 (6 bases). The CDR3 has 18 residues. Between the trimmed V and J ends, which lost 6 bases and 2 bases, there was a span of 23 bases. Per germline, CDR1 MRHNA and CDR2 SNTAGT. CDR3 residues: CASRGGDRPQEGNQPQHF. In nucleotides, the CDR3 is TGTGCCAGCAGAGGAGGCGACAGGCCCCAGGAAGGCAATCAGCCCCAGCATTTT.

The genes are TRBV18 and TRBJ1-3; D is ambiguous. The CDR3 length is 14 residues. Germline loops: CDR1 KGHSH, CDR2 LQKENI. V lost 2 bases and J 9 bases, leaving 14 bases between the germline ends. The CDR3 here is CASSPSTDGGTIYF. CDR3 in DNA: TGTGCCAGCTCACCATCGACGGATGGAGGCACCATATATTTT.

The chain is built from TRBV5-1 and TRBJ1-4; no clear D. Looked up from germline, CDR1 is SGHRS and CDR2 is YFSETQ. CDR3 length: 14 residues. V was clipped by 4 bases and J by 2 bases, with 9 bases between them. In DNA, the CDR3 is TGCGCCAGCAGCCCCCAACGGACTAATGAAAAACTGTTTTTT. Its protein is CASSPQRTNEKLFF.

V usage is TRBV5-1 and J usage is TRBJ2-5; D is undetermined. The V gene's germline CDR1 is SGHRS and CDR2 YFSETQ. V lost 0 bases, J lost 1 base, and 4 bases lay in between. CDR3 length: 13 residues. CDR3 residues: CASSLDSQETQYF. CDR3 sequence (DNA): TGCGCCAGCAGCTTGGACTCCCAAGAGACCCAGTACTTC.

The rearrangement links TRBV2 to TRBJ2-1; weak D call: TRBD2 (5 bases). The CDR3 is 20 amino acids. Germline loops: CDR1 SNHLY, CDR2 FYNNEI. Trimming removed 6 bases at V and 7 bases at J, with 34 bases between. CDR3 in DNA: TGTGCCAGCAGCGACCCACTAGTGTCTGGCGACCGCTGGTTGGTTAATGAGCAGTTCTTC. Its protein product is CASSDPLVSGDRWLVNEQFF.

This clone has more than one count but fewer than ten. The genes are TRBV28 and TRBJ1-5, with TRBD1 matching over 9 bases. Unmatched junction bases numbered 8, after V lost 5 bases and J lost 6 bases. The CDR3 has 15 residues. CDR1 is MDHEN and CDR2 is SYDVKM in the germline V gene. The chain's CDR3 is CASSGDREEGQPQHF. For the CDR3, the DNA is TGTGCCAGCAGTGGGGACAGGGAGGAGGGTCAGCCCCAGCATTTT.

This clone is a singleton in its sample. V and J are TRBV2 and TRBJ1-2; TRBD1 is a possible D gene (6 bases). This CDR3 is built from 15 residues. Germline CDR1 is SNHLY and CDR2 is FYNNEI. V lost 4 bases and J 0 bases, leaving 12 bases between the germline ends. As DNA, the CDR3 is TGTGCCAGCAGTGCCGGGGGGCTAACTAACTATGGCTACACCTTC. Encoded protein: CASSAGGLTNYGYTF. The full variable domain, completed using reference TRBV2 and TRBJ1-2, is EPEVTQTPSHQVTQMGQEVILRCVPISNHLYFYWYRQILGQKVEFLVSFYNNEISEKSEIFDDQFSVERPDGSNFTLKIRSTKLEDSAMYFCASSAGGLTNYGYTFGSGTRLTVV.

The chain employs TRBV9 and TRBJ1-2, with TRBD1 identical over 8 bases. The CDR3 loop spans 15 amino acids. The germline CDR1 and CDR2 sequences are SGDLS and YYNGEE. J lost 4 bases, V lost 0 bases, and 5 bases had no gene match. The CDR3 DNA is TGTGCCAGCAGCGTAGCAGGGGGCGAAATCTATGGCTACACCTTC. The encoded protein is CASSVAGGEIYGYTF. The entire variable domain, with the rest obtained from reference TRBV9 and TRBJ1-2, is as follows: DSGVTQTPKHLITATGQRVTLRCSPRSGDLSVYWYQQSLDQGLQFLIQYYNGEERAKGNILERFSAQQFPDLHSELNLSSLELGDSALYFCASSVAGGEIYGYTFGSGTRLTVV.

The genes are TRBV7-9 and TRBJ2-3; 12 bases line up with TRBD1. The CDR3 is 19 amino acids. The germline gives CDR1 SEHNR, CDR2 FQNEAQ (reference sequence). Unmatched junction bases numbered 14, after V lost 4 bases and J lost 3 bases. The CDR3 DNA follows: TGTGCCAGCAGCTCAATCCGGGACAGGGGGCGGAAGTATACAGATACGCAGTATTTT. Translation gives CASSSIRDRGRKYTDTQYF. Together with reference TRBV7-9 and TRBJ2-3, the CDR3 gives the full variable domain: DTGVSQNPRHKITKRGQNVTFRCDPISEHNRLYWYRQTLGQGPEFLTYFQNEAQLEKSRLLSDRFSAERPKGSFSTLEIQRTEQGDSAMYLCASSSIRDRGRKYTDTQYFGPGTRLTVL.

V usage is TRBV19 and J usage is TRBJ2-7; tentatively, D is TRBD2 (6 bases). This CDR3 comprises 16 residues. The V end lost 3 bases, the J end lost 2 bases, and 17 bases lay between the germline ends. CDR1 is LNHDA, CDR2 SQIVND, per germline (reference sequence). Here the CDR3 reads CASSIMGLKPTYEQYF. The CDR3 DNA reads as TGTGCCAGTAGTATTATGGGACTGAAACCTACCTACGAGCAGTACTTC.

This chain joins TRBV7-9 and TRBJ1-2; 7 bases map to TRBD1. Per germline, CDR1 SEHNR and CDR2 FQNEAQ (reference sequence). This CDR3 contains 14 residues. With V trimmed by 4 bases and J by 4 bases, 6 bases remained unmatched. CDR3 in DNA: TGTGCCAGCAGCTCGACAGGGAATGGCTATGGCTACACCTTC. Translated: CASSSTGNGYGYTF.

V gene TRBV6-6 combines with J gene TRBJ2-2, with D perhaps matching TRBD2 (6 bases). The CDR3 is 15 residues long. The V and J ends lost 8 bases and 0 bases respectively, with 13 bases between them. CDR1 MNHNY and CDR2 SVGAGI come from the germline V gene (reference sequence). CDR3: CASDVAGPNTGELFF. The CDR3 DNA reads TGTGCCAGCGACGTCGCGGGGCCGAACACCGGGGAGCTGTTTTTT.

CDR3 protein: CASSRGPNQPQHF. The DNA for the CDR3 is TGTGCCAGCAGTCGAGGCCCCAATCAGCCCCAGCATTTT. The chain employs TRBV6-5 and TRBJ1-5; D unclear. This CDR3 spans 13 amino acids. CDR1 and CDR2 from the germline V gene are MNHEY and SVGAGI. V lost 5 bases and J lost 3, with 8 bases in between.

This chain links TRBV5-1 with TRBJ2-7; 13 nucleotides agree with TRBD2. Germline V lookup: CDR1 SGHRS, CDR2 YFSETQ. The CDR3 is made up of 15 amino acids. J gave up 3 bases and V 4 bases, and 4 bases lay outside the gene matches. CDR3 nucleotides: TGCGCCAGCAGCATACTAGCGGGAGGGCTCTACGAGCAGTACTTC. It translates to CASSILAGGLYEQYF.

The V call is TRBV5-1, the J call TRBJ2-1; TRBD2 agrees at 12 bases. The CDR3 consists of 15 residues. Losses at the gene ends were 5 bases for V and 5 bases for J; bases not matched to a gene: 5. Germline values: CDR1 SGHRS, CDR2 YFSETQ. CDR3 sequence (DNA): TGCGCCAGCAGTCCGACTAGCGGGAGTCACAATGAGCAGTTCTTC. Translated: CASSPTSGSHNEQFF.

V usage is TRBV6-4 and J usage is TRBJ1-1, with 8 nucleotides matching TRBD1. The CDR3 consists of 14 residues. Germline V gives CDR1 MRHNA, CDR2 SNTAGT. Unmatched junction bases numbered 0, after V lost 2 bases and J lost 1 base. The CDR3 loop is CASSDGTGNTEAFF. CDR3 DNA: TGTGCCAGCAGTGACGGGACAGGGAACACTGAAGCTTTCTTT.

The J gene is TRBJ2-1, the V gene TRBV6-5; a weak D match, TRBD1 (5 bases). The CDR3 sequence is 15 residues long. CDR1 is MNHEY, CDR2 SVGAGI, per germline. V was trimmed by 6 bases and J by 0 bases, leaving 12 bases between them. This CDR3 reads CASSPGHRSYNEQFF. DNA for the CDR3: TGTGCCAGCAGCCCAGGGCACCGCTCCTACAATGAGCAGTTCTTC.

This rearrangement joins TRBV14 to TRBJ1-1, with D possibly matching TRBD1 (5 bases). The CDR3 totals 16 residues. V was pared by 3 bases and J by 1 base, with 15 bases between. Per germline, CDR1 SGHDN and CDR2 FVKESK. The CDR3, as DNA: TGTGCCAGCAGCCATAACTCAGGGATGCGGAACACTGAAGCTTTCTTT. Translation: CASSHNSGMRNTEAFF. Supplemented by reference TRBV14 and TRBJ1-1, the full variable domain reads EAGVTQFPSHSVIEKGQTVTLRCDPISGHDNLYWYRRVMGKEIKFLLHFVKESKQDESGMPNNRFLAERTGGTYSTLKVQPAELEDSGVYFCASSHNSGMRNTEAFFGQGTRLTVV.

This clone was recorded only once. This chain connects TRBV3-1 (or the pseudogene TRBV3-2) to TRBJ1-2; TRBD1 aligns across 7 bases. The CDR3 is 13 residues long. The ends lost 0 bases at V and 8 bases at J; junction bases unmatched: 3. The germline V gene has CDR1 LGHDT and CDR2 YNNKEL (reference sequence). The CDR3 reads CASSQDLGGGYTF. In nucleotides, the CDR3 is TGTGCCAGCAGCCAAGATCTAGGGGGCGGCTACACCTTC.

V gene TRBV28 combines with J gene TRBJ2-4; a possible D gene is TRBD1 (6 bases). Trimming pared 6 bases from V and 0 bases from J, leaving 21 bases between. Germline V gene lookup returns CDR1 MDHEN and CDR2 SYDVKM. The CDR3 totals 18 residues. CDR3 residues: CASSKDRFGLLAKNIQYF. The CDR3 region has the DNA TGTGCCAGCAGCAAAGACAGGTTTGGTCTCCTAGCCAAAAACATTCAGTACTTC.